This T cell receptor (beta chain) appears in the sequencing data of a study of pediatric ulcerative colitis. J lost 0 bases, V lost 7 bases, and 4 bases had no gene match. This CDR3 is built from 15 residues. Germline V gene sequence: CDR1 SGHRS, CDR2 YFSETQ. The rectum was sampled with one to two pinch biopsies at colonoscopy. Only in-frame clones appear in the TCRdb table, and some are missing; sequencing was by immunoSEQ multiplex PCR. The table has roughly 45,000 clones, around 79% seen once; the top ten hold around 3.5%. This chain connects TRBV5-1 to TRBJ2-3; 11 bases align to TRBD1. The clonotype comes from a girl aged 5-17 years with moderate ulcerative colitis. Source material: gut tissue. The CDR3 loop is CASDRDRGSTDTQYF. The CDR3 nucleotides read TGCGCCAGCGACCGGGACAGGGGGAGCACAGATACGCAGTATTTT.